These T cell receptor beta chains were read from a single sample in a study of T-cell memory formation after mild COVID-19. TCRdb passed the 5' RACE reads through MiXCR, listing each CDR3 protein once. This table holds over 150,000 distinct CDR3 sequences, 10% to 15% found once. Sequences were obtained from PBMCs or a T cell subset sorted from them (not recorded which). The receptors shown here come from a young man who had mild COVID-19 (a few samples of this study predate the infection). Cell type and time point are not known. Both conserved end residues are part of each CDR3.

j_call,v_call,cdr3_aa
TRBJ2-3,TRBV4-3,CASSQVAGPTDTQYF
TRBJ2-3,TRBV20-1,CSARVARAATDTQYF
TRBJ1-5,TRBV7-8,CASSWGGVRFNQPQHF
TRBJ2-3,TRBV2,CASSNRAYTDTQYF
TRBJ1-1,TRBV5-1,CASSLWGGNTEAFF
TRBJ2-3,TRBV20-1,CSALSGGATDTQYF
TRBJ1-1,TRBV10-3,CAIRRQENTEAFF
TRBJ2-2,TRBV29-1,CSVWNTGELFF
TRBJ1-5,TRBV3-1,CASSQDRVGSNQPQHF
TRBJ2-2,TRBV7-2,CASSLPTGGSVRTGELFF
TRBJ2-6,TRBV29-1,CSVDSEPGANVLTF
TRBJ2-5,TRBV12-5,CASGQGRSQYF
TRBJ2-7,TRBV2,CASGLAGERAYEQYF
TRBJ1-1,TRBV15,CATIGAGGSTEAFF
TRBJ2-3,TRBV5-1,CASSLAVTGGLTDTQYF
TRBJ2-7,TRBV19,CASSNPGGYEQYF